Presented here are 13 T cell receptor beta chains from one specimen sequenced in a study of T cell responses to AZD1222 COVID-19 vaccine. Profiling relied on immunoSEQ multiplex PCR, and the TCRdb table lists in-frame clones only, not all of them. The sample holds 170,000 or so clones, approximately 86% seen once. The sequencing here drew on peripheral blood, taken on day 0 of AZD1222 vaccination. These receptors were taken from an adult in good health.

V is TRBV7-6 and J is TRBJ2-5, with TRBD1 identical over 7 bases. Germline V gene sequence: CDR1 SGHVS, CDR2 FNYEAQ. J gave up 13 bases and V 3 bases, and 14 bases lay outside the gene matches. The CDR3 consists of 14 residues. As DNA, the CDR3 is TGTGCCAGCAGCTTCCGGGACAGCCACGGTCTCCCGTACTTC. Its protein is CASSFRDSHGLPYF.

The chain uses TRBV28 and TRBJ1-1; unclear D gene. The germline gives CDR1 MDHEN, CDR2 SYDVKM. With 3 bases removed from V and 4 bases from J, the gap between germline ends came to 18 bases. The CDR3 runs to 16 residues. DNA for the CDR3: TGTGCCAGCAGTTTTCCCCAGACATCGGTTGCCACTGAAGCTTTCTTT. Encoded protein: CASSFPQTSVATEAFF.

The chain couples TRBV5-5 to TRBJ2-7; D remains unclear. V gave up 0 bases and J gave up 0 bases, with 10 bases separating them. This CDR3 comprises 15 residues. CDR1 is SGHKS and CDR2 is YYEKEE in the germline V gene (reference sequence). CDR3 DNA sequence: TGTGCCAGCAGCTTGGAACTCCAGAGCTCCTACGAGCAGTACTTC. Protein product: CASSLELQSSYEQYF.

The chain is built from TRBV5-1 and TRBJ2-5; 9 bases are a match to TRBD1. Germline V gives CDR1 SGHRS, CDR2 YFSETQ. The CDR3 contains 14 residues. Trimming at V came to 4 bases and at J to 4 bases, leaving 5 bases not matched to a gene. The CDR3 DNA follows: TGCGCCAGCAGCCCACAGGGGGCTGTAGAGACCCAGTACTTC. Amino acids: CASSPQGAVETQYF. Using reference TRBV5-1 and TRBJ2-5 for the parts outside the CDR3, the full variable domain is KAGVTQTPRYLIKTRGQQVTLSCSPISGHRSVSWYQQTPGQGLQFLFEYFSETQRNKGNFPGRFSGRQFSNSRSEMNVSTLELGDSALYLCASSPQGAVETQYFGPGTRLLVL.

About this clone itself: Additional DNA sequences in this sample encode the identical CDR3. The chain carries TRBV12-5 and TRBJ2-5, with 9 bases lining up with TRBD1. The CDR3 loop spans 13 amino acids. The trim removed 4 bases at V and 5 bases at J, leaving 2 bases unmatched. Germline V gene sequence: CDR1 LGHNT, CDR2 FRNRAP. Written as DNA, the CDR3 is TGTGCTAGTGGTTCAGGACAGGGGGAGACCCAGTACTTC. Its protein product is CASGSGQGETQYF.

The V call is TRBV18, the J call TRBJ2-2, with 10 nucleotides matching TRBD2. Germline loops: CDR1 KGHSH, CDR2 LQKENI. This CDR3 spans 18 amino acids. The junction had 8 bases not matched to a gene; V was cut back by 1 base and J by 3 bases. In DNA, the CDR3 is TGTGCCAGCTCACCACAGTCTCTAGCGGGAGAGTACACCGGGGAGCTGTTTTTT. Translated: CASSPQSLAGEYTGELFF.

This chain uses TRBV30 with TRBJ2-7; either TRBD1 or TRBD2 may fit D (5 bases each). The V and J ends lost 2 bases and 0 bases respectively, with 8 bases between them. CDR1 is GTSNPN and CDR2 is SVGIG in the germline V gene (reference sequence). CDR3 length equals 13 residues. The DNA for the CDR3 is TGTGCCTGGAGTCCCGGGACCTCCTACGAGCAGTACTTC. Its translation: CAWSPGTSYEQYF.

The chain links TRBV27 to TRBJ2-7; 10 bases agree with TRBD2. The CDR3 runs 14 residues. V shed 5 bases, J shed 6 bases, and the junction held 7 bases outside the gene matches. Germline CDR1 and CDR2: MNHEY and SMNVEV (reference sequence). This CDR3 reads CASSPGTSEGEQYF. The CDR3 bases are TGTGCCAGCAGTCCAGGGACTAGCGAAGGCGAGCAGTACTTC.

The chain carries TRBV27 and TRBJ1-1; unclear D gene. The CDR3 totals 12 residues. Trimming pared 6 bases from V and 0 bases from J, leaving 5 bases between. Germline V gene lookup returns CDR1 MNHEY and CDR2 SMNVEV (reference sequence). For the CDR3, the DNA is TGTGCCAGCAGCACCCTGAACACTGAAGCTTTCTTT. Protein sequence: CASSTLNTEAFF.

The rearrangement links TRBV2 to TRBJ1-3, with D maybe TRBD1 (5 bases). The CDR3 is 20 residues long. The V end lost 5 bases, the J end lost 0 bases, and 26 bases lay between the germline ends. Looked up from germline, CDR1 is SNHLY and CDR2 is FYNNEI. The CDR3 nucleotides read TGTGCCAGCAGTCCCCAGCGGACATCGGTTGTTACATTCTCTGGAAACACCATATATTTT. Translated: CASSPQRTSVVTFSGNTIYF.

This chain links TRBV5-1 with TRBJ2-5; 7 nucleotides agree with TRBD1. CDR1 SGHRS and CDR2 YFSETQ come from the germline V gene. The V segment lost 4 bases and the J segment 5 bases; nucleotides outside the gene matches: 5. The CDR3 covers 13 residues. The CDR3 protein is CASSPRQGETQYF. The CDR3 coding sequence is TGCGCCAGCAGCCCCCGACAGGGTGAGACCCAGTACTTC.

DNA of the CDR3: TGTGCCAGCTCACTAATACAGGAGAACTATGGCTACACCTTC. It yields the protein CASSLIQENYGYTF. V usage is TRBV18 and J usage is TRBJ1-2; D is possibly TRBD1 (5 bases). The V gene lost 4 bases and the J gene lost 2 bases, with 11 bases spanning the gap. The length of the CDR3 is 14 residues. Germline V lookup: CDR1 KGHSH, CDR2 LQKENI. Filled out from reference TRBV18 and TRBJ1-2, the complete variable domain reads NAGVMQNPRHLVRRRGQEARLRCSPMKGHSHVYWYRQLPEEGLKFMVYLQKENIIDESGMPKERFSAEFPKEGPSILRIQQVVRGDSAAYFCASSLIQENYGYTFGSGTRLTVV.

The chain joins TRBV6-5 to TRBJ2-7, with TRBD2 identical over 8 bases. After removal of 6 bases from V and 4 bases from J, the junction contained 2 bases not matched to a gene. Germline CDR1 MNHEY, CDR2 SVGAGI. This CDR3 region has 12 residues. CDR3 DNA: TGTGCCAGCAGCGGACTAGCTTACGAGCAGTACTTC. Its protein is CASSGLAYEQYF.